A selection of T cell receptor beta chains follows, all from one sample in a study of shared clonotypes between healthy human individuals. TCRdb keeps only in-frame clones here, not all; method: immunoSEQ multiplex PCR. The sample lists around 600,000 clones; roughly 97% were seen once. The sample was naive CD4+ T cells sorted from blood. These receptors originate from a woman in her thirties in good health. The CDR3 runs from the conserved cysteine through the conserved F or W. Each record gives: J gene, V gene, clone size, D gene, CDR3 DNA, CDR3 protein. The D gene is left open where the match is weak. Rows give clone size only sometimes, using once, few, many, or a class for an expanded clone.

TRBJ2-2	TRBV7-2	NA	NA	TGTGCCAGCAGCTTAGACAGAAACACCGGGGAGCTGTTTTTT	CASSLDRNTGELFF
TRBJ2-2	TRBV15	NA	NA	TGTGCCACCAGCAGAGATATCGGGGAGCTGTTTTTT	CATSRDIGELFF
TRBJ2-7	TRBV28	NA	TRBD2	TGTGCCAGCAGTTTATCGGAACTAGCGATCTACGAGCAGTACTTC	CASSLSELAIYEQYF
TRBJ1-5	TRBV4-1	NA	NA	TGCGCCAGCAGCCAAGCATGGTACGGTCAGCCCCAGCATTTT	CASSQAWYGQPQHF
TRBJ2-1	TRBV20-1	NA	TRBD2	TGCAGTGCTAGCGGGAGCGGGATCCGGTTCTTC	CSASGSGIRFF
TRBJ2-6	TRBV7-2	once	NA	TGTGCCAGCAGCTTTTCCTCTGGGGCCAACGTCCTGACTTTC	CASSFSSGANVLTF
TRBJ1-6	TRBV28	NA	TRBD1	TGTGCCAGCACCCTCCCTAACAGGGGAGGGCCCCTCCACTTT	CASTLPNRGGPLHF
TRBJ1-3	TRBV5-1	NA	NA	TGCGCCAGCAGCCCCGGGACATTTGGAAACACCATATATTTT	CASSPGTFGNTIYF
TRBJ2-2	TRBV7-9	NA	TRBD2	TGTGCCAGCAGCCTAGGAACATTAGCGGGAGTGGCCGGGGAGCTGTTTTTT	CASSLGTLAGVAGELFF
TRBJ2-5	TRBV5-1	NA	NA	TGCGCCAGCAGCTACGGGACTGGAGAGACCCAGTACTTC	CASSYGTGETQYF
TRBJ2-7	TRBV14	NA	TRBD2	TGTGCCAGCAGCCGCTCTAGCGGCCCCTACGAGCAGTACTTC	CASSRSSGPYEQYF
TRBJ1-5	TRBV28	NA	NA	TGTGCCAGCAGTCGACAAAGTAATCAGCCCCAGCATTTT	CASSRQSNQPQHF
TRBJ2-1	TRBV2	NA	TRBD2	TGTGCCAGCAGAAATTTAGCGGGAGGGCATGAGCAGTTCTTC	CASRNLAGGHEQFF
TRBJ2-3	TRBV6-1	NA	NA	TGTGCCAGCAGCCCCGGGACCTACACAGATACGCAGTATTTT	CASSPGTYTDTQYF
TRBJ2-7	TRBV7-2	NA	TRBD2	TGTGCCAGCAGCTTAATCCCTCCCACAGCGGGAGCGAACTACTACGAGCAGTACTTC	CASSLIPPTAGANYYEQYF
TRBJ2-7	TRBV2	NA	NA	TGTGCCAGCCTGAGGGGGGGACCCTACGAGCAGTACTTC	CASLRGGPYEQYF
TRBJ2-7	TRBV30	NA	NA	TGTGCCTGGAGTTTTTCTTACGAGCAGTACTTC	CAWSFSYEQYF
TRBJ2-3	TRBV27	NA	TRBD1	TGTGCCAGCAGCCGACAGGGTCGTGGCACAGATACGCAGTATTTT	CASSRQGRGTDTQYF
TRBJ2-5	TRBV18	NA	NA	TGTGCCAGCTCACCACCGCCGTACCAAGAGACCCAGTACTTC	CASSPPPYQETQYF
TRBJ2-7	TRBV6-1	NA	NA	TGTGCCAGCAGGGAAACCTACGAGCAGTACTTC	CASRETYEQYF
TRBJ1-2	TRBV6-6	NA	NA	TGTGCCAGCCGGGAGGAGGTAGACTCCTATGGCTACACCTTC	CASREEVDSYGYTF
TRBJ2-7	TRBV5-4	NA	TRBD2	TGTGCCAGCAGCGCACGTCGAGCGGGAGGCTCCTACGAGCAGTACTTC	CASSARRAGGSYEQYF
TRBJ1-1	TRBV5-1	NA	NA	TGCGCCAGCAGGGTAAAACAGGGGAACACTGAAGCTTTCTTT	CASRVKQGNTEAFF
TRBJ1-4	TRBV5-5	NA	NA	TGTGCCAGCAGCCCCGGCTCAACGGATGAAAAACTGTTTTTT	CASSPGSTDEKLFF
TRBJ1-2	TRBV28	NA	NA	TGTGCCAGCAGTTCCGAGGGGGGGACCTATGGCTACACCTTC	CASSSEGGTYGYTF
TRBJ2-7	TRBV30	NA	NA	TGTGCCTGGAGTGTACTGGCAGACTCCTACGAGCAGTACTTC	CAWSVLADSYEQYF
TRBJ1-3	TRBV30	NA	NA	TGTGCCTGGAACCGGGGGGTTGTTTCTGGAAACACCATATATTTT	CAWNRGVVSGNTIYF